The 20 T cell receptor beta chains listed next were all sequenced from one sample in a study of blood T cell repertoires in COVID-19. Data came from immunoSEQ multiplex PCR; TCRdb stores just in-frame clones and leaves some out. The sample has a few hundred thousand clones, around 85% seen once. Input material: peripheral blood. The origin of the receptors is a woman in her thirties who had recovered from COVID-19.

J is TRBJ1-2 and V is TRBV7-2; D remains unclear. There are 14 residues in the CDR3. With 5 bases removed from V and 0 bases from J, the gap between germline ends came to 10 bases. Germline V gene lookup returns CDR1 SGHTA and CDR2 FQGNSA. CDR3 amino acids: CASSPSGSNYGYTF. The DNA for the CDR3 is TGTGCCAGCAGCCCGTCCGGGTCTAACTATGGCTACACCTTC.

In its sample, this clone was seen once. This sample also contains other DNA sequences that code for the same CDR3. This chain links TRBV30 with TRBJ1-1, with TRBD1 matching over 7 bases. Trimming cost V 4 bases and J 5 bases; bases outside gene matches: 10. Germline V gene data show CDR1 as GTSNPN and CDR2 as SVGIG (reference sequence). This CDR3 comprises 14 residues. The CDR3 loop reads CAWMGRGLRTEAFF. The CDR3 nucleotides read TGTGCCTGGATGGGCAGGGGGTTGAGGACTGAAGCTTTCTTT.

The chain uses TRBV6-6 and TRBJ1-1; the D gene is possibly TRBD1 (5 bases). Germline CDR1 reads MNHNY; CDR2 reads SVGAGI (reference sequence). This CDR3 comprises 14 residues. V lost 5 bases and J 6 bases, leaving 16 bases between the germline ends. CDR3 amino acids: CASSRNRQLSEAFF. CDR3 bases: TGTGCCAGCAGTCGGAATAGACAGCTCTCTGAAGCTTTCTTT.

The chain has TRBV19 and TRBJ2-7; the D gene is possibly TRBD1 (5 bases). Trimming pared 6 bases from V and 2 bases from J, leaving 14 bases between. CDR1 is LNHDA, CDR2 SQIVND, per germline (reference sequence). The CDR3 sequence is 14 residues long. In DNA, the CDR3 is TGTGCCAGTAGGCGCCAGGGAAGGCCCTACGAGCAGTACTTC. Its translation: CASRRQGRPYEQYF.

For the CDR3, the DNA is TGTGCCAGTACTAAGACAGGGGATCAGCCCCAGCATTTT. This codes for CASTKTGDQPQHF. The rearrangement joins TRBV19 to TRBJ1-5; 8 nucleotides agree with TRBD1. Germline assignment: CDR1 LNHDA and CDR2 SQIVND (reference sequence). With 7 bases clipped from V and 5 bases from J, the junction kept 4 bases outside the gene matches. CDR3 length: 13 amino acids. The full variable domain, with the rest looked up from reference TRBV19 and TRBJ1-5, is DGGITQSPKYLFRKEGQNVTLSCEQNLNHDAMYWYRQDPGQGLRLIYYSQIVNDFQKGDIAEGYSVSREKKESFPLTVTSAQKNPTAFYLCASTKTGDQPQHFGDGTRLSIL.

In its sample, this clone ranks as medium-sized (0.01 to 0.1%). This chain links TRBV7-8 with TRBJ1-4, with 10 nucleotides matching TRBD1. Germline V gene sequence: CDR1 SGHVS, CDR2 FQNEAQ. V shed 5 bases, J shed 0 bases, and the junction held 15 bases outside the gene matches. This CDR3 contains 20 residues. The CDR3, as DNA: TGTGCCAGCAGCGCTACGGGACAGGGGACATCAGTTGCAACTAATGAAAAACTGTTTTTT. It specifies CASSATGQGTSVATNEKLFF.

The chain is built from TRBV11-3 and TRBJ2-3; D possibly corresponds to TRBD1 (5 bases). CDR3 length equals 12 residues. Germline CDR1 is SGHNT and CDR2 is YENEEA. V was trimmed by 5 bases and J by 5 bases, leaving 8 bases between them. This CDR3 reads CASSQRGDTQYF. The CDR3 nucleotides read TGTGCCAGCAGCCAAAGGGGAGATACGCAGTATTTT.

This chain's CDR3 is CASSGPGQETEQYF. The DNA of the CDR3 is TGCGCCAGCAGCGGACCGGGACAGGAGACCGAGCAGTACTTC. The rearrangement joins TRBV5-1 to TRBJ2-7, with 8 bases that match TRBD1. Germline-derived CDR1 and CDR2 are SGHRS and YFSETQ. V gave up 4 bases and J gave up 6 bases; unmatched junction bases: 9. The CDR3 loop spans 14 amino acids.

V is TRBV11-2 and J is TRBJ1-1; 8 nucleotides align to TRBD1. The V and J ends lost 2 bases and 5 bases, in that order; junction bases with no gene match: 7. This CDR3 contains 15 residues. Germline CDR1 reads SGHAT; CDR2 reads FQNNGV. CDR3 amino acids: CASSLYRTGNTEAFF. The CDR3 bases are TGTGCCAGCAGCTTATATCGGACAGGGAATACTGAAGCTTTCTTT.

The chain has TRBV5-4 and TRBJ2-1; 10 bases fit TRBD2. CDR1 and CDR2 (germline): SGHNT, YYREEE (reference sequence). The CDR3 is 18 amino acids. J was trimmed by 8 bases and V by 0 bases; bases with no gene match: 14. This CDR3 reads CASSLGLSGGASLDEQFF. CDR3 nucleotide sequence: TGTGCCAGCAGCTTGGGGCTAAGCGGGGGGGCTTCATTAGATGAGCAGTTCTTC.

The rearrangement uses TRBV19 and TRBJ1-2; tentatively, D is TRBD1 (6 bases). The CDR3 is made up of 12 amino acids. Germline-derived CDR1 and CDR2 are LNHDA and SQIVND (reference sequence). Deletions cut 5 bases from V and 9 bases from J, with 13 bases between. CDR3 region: CASSPRTDSYTF. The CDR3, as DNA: TGTGCCAGTAGTCCCCGGACAGACAGCTACACCTTC.

The CDR3, as DNA: TGTGCCAGCAGCTTAGCGCAGGGGACTATCCCCTACGAGCAGTACTTC. It codes for CASSLAQGTIPYEQYF. The chain combines TRBV7-9 with TRBJ2-7, with a tentative D call TRBD2 (7 bases). The CDR3 contains 16 residues. CDR1 and CDR2 (germline): SEHNR, FQNEAQ (reference sequence). V lost 0 bases to trimming and J lost 2 bases, with 14 bases between them.

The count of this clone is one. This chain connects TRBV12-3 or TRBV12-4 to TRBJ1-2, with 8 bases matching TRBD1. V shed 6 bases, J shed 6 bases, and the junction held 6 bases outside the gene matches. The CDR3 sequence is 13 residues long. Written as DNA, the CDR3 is TGTGCCAGCAGGAGACAGGGGATTGATGGCTACACCTTC. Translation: CASRRQGIDGYTF.

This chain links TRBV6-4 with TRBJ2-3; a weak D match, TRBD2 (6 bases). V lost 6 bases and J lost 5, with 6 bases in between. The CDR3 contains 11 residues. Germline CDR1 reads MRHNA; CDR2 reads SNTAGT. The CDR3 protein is CASREGDTQYF. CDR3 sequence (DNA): TGTGCCAGCAGGGAGGGAGATACGCAGTATTTT.

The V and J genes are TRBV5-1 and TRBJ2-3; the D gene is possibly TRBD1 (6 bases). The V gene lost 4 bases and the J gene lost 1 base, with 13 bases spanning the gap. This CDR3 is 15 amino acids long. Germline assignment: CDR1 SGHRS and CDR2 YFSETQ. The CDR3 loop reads CASSAGQIGTDTQYF. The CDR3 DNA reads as TGCGCCAGCAGCGCCGGACAGATTGGCACAGATACGCAGTATTTT.

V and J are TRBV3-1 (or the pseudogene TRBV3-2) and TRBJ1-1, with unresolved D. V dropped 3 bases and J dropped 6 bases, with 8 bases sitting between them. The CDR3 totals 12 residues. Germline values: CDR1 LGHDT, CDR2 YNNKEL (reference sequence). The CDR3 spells CASSQVGAEAFF. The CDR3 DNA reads TGTGCCAGCAGCCAGGTCGGGGCTGAAGCTTTCTTT.

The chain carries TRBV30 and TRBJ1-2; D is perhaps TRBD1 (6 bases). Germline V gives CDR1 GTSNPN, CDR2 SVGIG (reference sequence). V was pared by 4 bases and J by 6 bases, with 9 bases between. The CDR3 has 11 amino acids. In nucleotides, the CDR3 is TGTGCCTGGACGAGGACAGATGGCTACACCTTC. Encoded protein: CAWTRTDGYTF.

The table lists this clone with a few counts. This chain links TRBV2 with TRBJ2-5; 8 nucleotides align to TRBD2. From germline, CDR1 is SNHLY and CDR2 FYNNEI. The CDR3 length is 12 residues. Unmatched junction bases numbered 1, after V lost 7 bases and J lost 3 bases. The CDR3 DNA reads TGTGCCAGCAAACTAGCGGAAGAGACCCAGTACTTC. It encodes CASKLAEETQYF.

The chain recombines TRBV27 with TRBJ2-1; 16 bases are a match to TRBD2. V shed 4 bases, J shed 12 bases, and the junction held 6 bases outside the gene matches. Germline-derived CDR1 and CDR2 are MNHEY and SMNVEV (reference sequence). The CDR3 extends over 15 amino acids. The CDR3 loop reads CASSSGLAGGPGQFF. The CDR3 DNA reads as TGTGCCAGCAGTTCGGGACTAGCGGGGGGGCCAGGGCAGTTCTTC.

CDR3 amino acids: CASSRSSSYNSPLHF. The DNA of the CDR3 is TGTGCCAGCAGCCGCTCTAGCTCCTATAATTCACCCCTCCACTTT. V is TRBV9 and J is TRBJ1-6; D is unclear. Germline V CDR1 and CDR2: SGDLS, YYNGEE. CDR3 length: 15 amino acids. Trimming stripped 4 bases from V and 0 bases from J, with 8 bases between.